This passage covers 20 T cell receptor beta chains from one sample sequenced in a study of blood T cell repertoires in COVID-19. The table came from immunoSEQ multiplex PCR; TCRdb's copy has only in-frame clones and leaves some out. The repertoire holds roughly 250,000 clones, with 88% as singletons. Specimen: peripheral blood. These receptors came from a woman in her thirties or forties who had recovered from COVID-19.

The chain combines TRBV7-2 with TRBJ1-1, with D unresolved. Germline CDR1 is SGHTA and CDR2 is FQGNSA. Trimming took 1 base from V and 1 from J, leaving 7 bases between them. The CDR3 length is 14 residues. The CDR3 DNA sequence: TGTGCCAGCAGCTTAGGTCCAAAGAACACTGAAGCTTTCTTT. Translated, it gives CASSLGPKNTEAFF.

This clone was detected only once. This rearrangement joins TRBV7-3 to TRBJ2-5, with 8 bases aligning to TRBD2. From germline, CDR1 is SGHTA and CDR2 FQGTGA. Trimming at V came to 5 bases and at J to 6 bases, leaving 2 bases not matched to a gene. This CDR3 is built from 12 residues. CDR3 residues: CASSPGGKTQYF. CDR3 in DNA: TGTGCCAGCAGCCCGGGAGGGAAGACCCAGTACTTC.

V usage is TRBV7-9 and J usage is TRBJ2-7; TRBD2 matches 11 bases. Trimming took 1 base from V and 2 from J; bases not matched to a gene: 10. CDR1 and CDR2 (germline): SEHNR, FQNEAQ (reference sequence). CDR3 size: 18 residues. The CDR3 DNA reads TGTGCCAGCAGCTTAGTAGCGGGAGGGGGGAAATTCACCTACGAGCAGTACTTC. Residues: CASSLVAGGGKFTYEQYF.

The J gene is TRBJ2-1, the V gene TRBV19; the match to TRBD2 covers 10 bases. J was trimmed by 4 bases and V by 4 bases; bases with no gene match: 4. Germline CDR1 and CDR2: LNHDA and SQIVND (reference sequence). This CDR3 spans 15 amino acids. The CDR3: CASSTSGSAYNEQFF. The DNA for the CDR3 is TGTGCCAGTAGTACTAGCGGGAGCGCATACAATGAGCAGTTCTTC.

The V gene is TRBV30, the J gene TRBJ1-2; D may be TRBD1 (6 bases). This CDR3 is built from 10 residues. Germline values: CDR1 GTSNPN, CDR2 SVGIG (reference sequence). V dropped 3 bases and J dropped 13 bases, with 12 bases sitting between them. The CDR3, as DNA: TGTGCCTGGAGGCGGGGGCTTATCACCTTC. Protein: CAWRRGLITF.

The sample holds a few counts of this clone. The chain couples TRBV5-5 to TRBJ1-2; D remains unclear. Germline CDR1 and CDR2: SGHKS and YYEKEE (reference sequence). The CDR3 covers 14 residues. Trimming removed 1 base from V and 2 bases from J, with 9 bases in between. CDR3 DNA: TGTGCCAGCAGCTTGAGTGGTGCGAACTATGGCTACACCTTC. Protein sequence: CASSLSGANYGYTF.

The V call is TRBV6-2 or TRBV6-3, the J call TRBJ1-5; a weak D match, TRBD1 (5 bases). Germline V gene lookup returns CDR1 MNHEY and CDR2 SVGEGT. The CDR3 is made up of 14 amino acids. The germline V and J ends were trimmed by 2 bases and 6 bases, with 11 bases remaining between them. The CDR3 loop is CASSYGAETQPQHF. DNA for the CDR3: TGTGCCAGCAGTTACGGGGCAGAAACTCAGCCCCAGCATTTT.

V gene TRBV18 combines with J gene TRBJ1-1; D gene ambiguous. Germline CDR1 and CDR2: KGHSH and LQKENI. The CDR3 consists of 15 residues. V was pared by 0 bases and J by 1 base, with 9 bases between. CDR3 sequence: CASSPPVRKNTEAFF. CDR3 bases: TGTGCCAGCTCACCACCGGTGCGAAAGAACACTGAAGCTTTCTTT.

The CDR3 DNA sequence: TGCGCCAGCAGCCAAGTCGGGCGCGGGAAATTGAACTATGGCTACACCTTC. Residues: CASSQVGRGKLNYGYTF. This chain uses TRBV4-3 with TRBJ1-2; D gene ambiguous. Looked up from germline, CDR1 is LGHNA and CDR2 is YSLEER. The V gene lost 1 base and the J gene lost 2 bases, with 17 bases spanning the gap. This CDR3 is built from 17 residues.

V is TRBV7-6 and J is TRBJ1-2, with D perhaps matching TRBD1 (5 bases). V lost 5 bases and J lost 4, with 17 bases in between. Germline V gene lookup returns CDR1 SGHVS and CDR2 FNYEAQ. The CDR3 has 15 residues. CDR3 DNA sequence: TGTGCCAGCAGCCCCCCGGGACTGACAACCTATGGCTACACCTTC. The encoded protein is CASSPPGLTTYGYTF.

This chain uses TRBV19 with TRBJ1-3; D gene ambiguous. CDR1 is LNHDA and CDR2 is SQIVND in the germline V gene (reference sequence). V lost 7 bases and J 3 bases, leaving 19 bases between the germline ends. The CDR3 spans 16 residues. The CDR3 DNA sequence: TGTGCCAGTACCCTCCCCGGCCCGGCGGGTGGAAACACCATATATTTT. Protein: CASTLPGPAGGNTIYF.

The chain uses TRBV7-8 and TRBJ2-3; weak D call: TRBD2 (5 bases). V lost 5 bases, J lost 1 base, and 10 bases lay in between. Germline loops: CDR1 SGHVS, CDR2 FQNEAQ. The CDR3 runs 14 residues. CDR3 bases: TGTGCCAGCAGCCCCCGGACTGGCACAGATACGCAGTATTTT. Its translation: CASSPRTGTDTQYF.

A note on this clone: The same CDR3 is also encoded by other DNA sequences in this sample. This rearrangement joins TRBV5-6 to TRBJ1-4; D gene uncertain. The CDR3 consists of 14 residues. Trimming removed 0 bases at V and 5 bases at J, with 8 bases between. Germline V gene lookup returns CDR1 SGHDT and CDR2 YYEEEE. Here the CDR3 DNA reads TGTGCCAGCAGCTTGGGTCAGACAAATGAAAAACTGTTTTTT. Translating it yields CASSLGQTNEKLFF.

The chain has TRBV7-2 and TRBJ2-5, with 7 bases lining up with TRBD1. This CDR3 spans 17 amino acids. Germline trimming cut 1 base from V and 0 bases from J; bases unmatched to any gene: 8. The germline V gene encodes CDR1 SGHTA and CDR2 FQGNSA. The CDR3 region has the DNA TGTGCCAGCAGCTTAGGGACAGGCGGCCCCCACCAAGAGACCCAGTACTTC. This translates into CASSLGTGGPHQETQYF.

This rearrangement joins TRBV14 to TRBJ2-5, with TRBD2 matching 13 bases. CDR1 and CDR2 (germline): SGHDN, FVKESK. V gave up 5 bases and J gave up 4 bases; unmatched junction bases: 7. The CDR3 extends over 16 amino acids. The CDR3 sequence: CASSRRTSGRGETQYF. CDR3 nucleotides: TGTGCCAGCAGCAGGAGGACTAGCGGGAGAGGAGAGACCCAGTACTTC.

The sample holds one count of this clone. V is TRBV7-2 and J is TRBJ2-7; TRBD2 matches at 11 bases. This CDR3 has 15 amino acids. With 5 bases clipped from V and 6 bases from J, the junction kept 9 bases outside the gene matches. Germline V CDR1 and CDR2: SGHTA, FQGNSA. CDR3 region: CASSPLSGGGREQYF. The CDR3 coding sequence is TGTGCCAGCAGCCCACTTAGCGGGGGGGGGCGCGAGCAGTACTTC.

The rearrangement uses TRBV5-1 and TRBJ2-2; 10 nucleotides align to TRBD1. The germline gives CDR1 SGHRS, CDR2 YFSETQ. Trimming removed 4 bases from V and 4 bases from J; junction bases left unmatched: 7. The CDR3 runs to 16 residues. This CDR3 is CASSHPGQGITGELFF. CDR3 DNA sequence: TGCGCCAGCAGCCACCCGGGACAGGGGATCACCGGGGAGCTGTTTTTT.

V and J are TRBV28 and TRBJ1-5; no definite D call. The germline CDR1 and CDR2 sequences are MDHEN and SYDVKM. The CDR3 runs 11 residues. Deletions cut 6 bases from V and 7 bases from J, with 7 bases between. The CDR3 sequence is CASSGRQPQHF. CDR3 DNA sequence: TGTGCCAGCAGCGGGAGACAGCCCCAGCATTTT.

The V and J genes are TRBV15 and TRBJ2-5, with unresolved D. Germline V gene sequence: CDR1 LNHNV, CDR2 YYDKDF (reference sequence). The CDR3 is 15 amino acids. With 0 bases removed from V and 2 bases from J, the gap between germline ends came to 10 bases. The CDR3 bases are TGTGCCACCAGCAGAGATCCCGGCAGGCAAGAGACCCAGTACTTC. As protein: CATSRDPGRQETQYF.

The chain combines TRBV6-5 with TRBJ1-1; D is undetermined. CDR3 length: 14 residues. V lost 7 bases, J lost 1 base, and 13 bases lay in between. Germline values: CDR1 MNHEY, CDR2 SVGAGI. The CDR3 sequence: CASTLTRGNTEAFF. CDR3 coding DNA: TGTGCCAGCACCCTGACCCGGGGGAACACTGAAGCTTTCTTT.